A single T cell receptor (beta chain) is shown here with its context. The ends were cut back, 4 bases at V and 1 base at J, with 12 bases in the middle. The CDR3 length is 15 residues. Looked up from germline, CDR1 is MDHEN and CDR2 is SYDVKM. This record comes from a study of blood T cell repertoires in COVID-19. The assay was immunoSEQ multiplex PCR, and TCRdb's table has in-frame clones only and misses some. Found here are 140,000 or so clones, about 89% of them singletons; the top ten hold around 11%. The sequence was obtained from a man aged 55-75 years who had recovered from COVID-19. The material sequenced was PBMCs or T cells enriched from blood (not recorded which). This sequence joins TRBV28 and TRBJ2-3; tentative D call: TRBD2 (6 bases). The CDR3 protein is CASSSLGGGTDTQYF. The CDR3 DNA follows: TGTGCCAGCAGTTCCCTGGGCGGGGGCACAGATACGCAGTATTTT.